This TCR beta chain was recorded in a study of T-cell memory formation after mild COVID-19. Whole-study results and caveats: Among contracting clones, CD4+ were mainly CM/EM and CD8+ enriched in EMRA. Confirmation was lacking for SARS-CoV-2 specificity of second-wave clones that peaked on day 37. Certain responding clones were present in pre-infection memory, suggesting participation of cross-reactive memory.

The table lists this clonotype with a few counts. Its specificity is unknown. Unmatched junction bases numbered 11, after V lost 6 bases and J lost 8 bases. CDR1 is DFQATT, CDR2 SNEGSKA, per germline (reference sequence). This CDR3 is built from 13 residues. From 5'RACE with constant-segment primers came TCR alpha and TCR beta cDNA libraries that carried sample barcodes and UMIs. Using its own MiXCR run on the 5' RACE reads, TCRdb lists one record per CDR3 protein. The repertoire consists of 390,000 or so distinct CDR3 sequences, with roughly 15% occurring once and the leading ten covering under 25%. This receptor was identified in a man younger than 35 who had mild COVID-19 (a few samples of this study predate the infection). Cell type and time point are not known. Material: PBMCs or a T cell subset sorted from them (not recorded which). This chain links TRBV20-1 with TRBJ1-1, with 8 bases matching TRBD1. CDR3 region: CSAPRDRSVEAFF. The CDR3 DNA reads TGCAGTGCCCCCCGGGACAGGAGTGTCGAAGCTTTCTTT.